These 3 T cell receptor beta chains were sequenced from one sample in a study of T cells in tuberculosis. TCRdb's table, derived via immunoSEQ multiplex PCR, lists solely in-frame clones and lacks some. Among approximately 20,000 clones, almost 97% were seen once, and the ten largest hold around 6.2%. The specimen was PBMCs. The receptors come from a donor between 10 and 35 years old with latent tuberculosis or without tuberculosis infection.

The chain is built from TRBV9 and TRBJ2-5, with 11 positions matching TRBD2. The CDR3 contains 16 residues. The germline V gene has CDR1 SGDLS and CDR2 YYNGEE. V dropped 3 bases and J dropped 5; count of bases not matched to a gene: 9. The DNA for the CDR3 is TGTGCCAGCAGCGCCTTTCGGACTAGCGGGCGGGAGACCCAGTACTTC. It encodes CASSAFRTSGRETQYF.

The V call is TRBV27, the J call TRBJ2-7; possible D gene TRBD2, 5 bases. V shed 0 bases and J shed 4 bases, with 13 bases lying between them. Germline CDR1 MNHEY, CDR2 SMNVEV (reference sequence). This CDR3 region has 15 residues. In nucleotides, the CDR3 is TGTGCCAGCAGTTTATCGACTATTCCCACTTACGAGCAGTACTTC. It yields the protein CASSLSTIPTYEQYF.

The J gene is TRBJ2-7, the V gene TRBV20-1; D remains ambiguous. With 3 bases removed from V and 3 bases from J, the gap between germline ends came to 6 bases. Germline V gene data show CDR1 as DFQATT and CDR2 as SNEGSKA (reference sequence). The CDR3 contains 11 residues. CDR3 DNA sequence: TGCAGTGCTAGGGGCATCTACGAGCAGTACTTC. It specifies CSARGIYEQYF.